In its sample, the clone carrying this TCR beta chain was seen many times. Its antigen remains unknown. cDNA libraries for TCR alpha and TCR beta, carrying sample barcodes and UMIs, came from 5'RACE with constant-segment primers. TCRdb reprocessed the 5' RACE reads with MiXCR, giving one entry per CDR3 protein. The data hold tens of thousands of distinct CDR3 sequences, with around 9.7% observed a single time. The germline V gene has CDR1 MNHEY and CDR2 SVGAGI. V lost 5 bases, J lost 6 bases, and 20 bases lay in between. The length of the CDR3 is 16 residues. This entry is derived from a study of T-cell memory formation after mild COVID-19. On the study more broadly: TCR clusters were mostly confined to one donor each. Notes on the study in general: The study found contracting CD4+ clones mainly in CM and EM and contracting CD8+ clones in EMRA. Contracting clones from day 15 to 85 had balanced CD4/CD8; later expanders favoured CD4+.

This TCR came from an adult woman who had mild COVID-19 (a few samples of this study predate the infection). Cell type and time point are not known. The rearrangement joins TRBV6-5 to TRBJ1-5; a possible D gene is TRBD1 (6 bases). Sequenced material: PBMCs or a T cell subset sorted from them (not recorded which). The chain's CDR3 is CASSVRRGGGGQPQHF. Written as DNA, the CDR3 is TGTGCCAGCAGTGTACGGAGGGGGGGAGGGGGTCAGCCCCAGCATTTT.